This T cell receptor beta chain is from a study of T cells in Graves' hyperthyroidism and ophthalmopathy. Authors of the study amplified TCR beta CDR3 regions from RNA transcripts. The HTBI primer set served for first-round RT-PCR of the TCR CDR3. TCRdb used MiXCR to reprocess the multiplex PCR reads, holding one entry per CDR3 protein. The sample yields about 200,000 distinct CDR3 sequences, 17% seen once. The CDR3 contains 12 residues. Germline V gene lookup returns CDR1 MNHNS and CDR2 SASEGT. Unmatched junction bases numbered 0, after V lost 6 bases and J lost 3 bases. Patients were excluded because of uncontrolled infection, other autoimmune disease, pregnancy or lactation. The PBMCs had their origin in roughly 10 ml of fresh peripheral blood.

The source material was blood. The receptor was isolated from a woman in her forties or fifties with Graves' hyperthyroidism. V gene TRBV6-1 combines with J gene TRBJ2-5; 8 bases are a match to TRBD2. The chain's CDR3 is CASSGGEETQYF. CDR3 DNA: TGTGCCAGCAGCGGGGGGGAAGAGACCCAGTACTTC.